This entry lists 3 T cell receptor beta chains sequenced from one sample in a study of blood T cell repertoires in COVID-19. Clones were sequenced by immunoSEQ multiplex PCR, and TCRdb holds only the in-frame ones, with some missing. The data show approximately 53,000 clones, approximately 85% seen once. The sequenced material came from peripheral blood. The receptors here all came from an older woman with acute or convalescent COVID-19.

This clone was counted once. This chain uses TRBV7-2 with TRBJ1-1; TRBD1 is a possible D gene (6 bases). Germline CDR1 is SGHTA and CDR2 is FQGNSA. Trimming cost V 1 base and J 4 bases, with 10 bases left between them. The CDR3 has 14 amino acids. CDR3 sequence: CASSLEQGFTEAFF. The CDR3 DNA follows: TGTGCCAGCAGCTTAGAACAGGGATTCACTGAAGCTTTCTTT.

The chain links TRBV7-9 to TRBJ2-1; TRBD2 agrees at 8 bases. CDR3 length: 17 residues. The V and J ends lost 4 bases and 6 bases, in that order; junction bases with no gene match: 14. The germline gives CDR1 SEHNR, CDR2 FQNEAQ (reference sequence). The CDR3 here is CASSSTGTSFPSNEQFF. As DNA, the CDR3 is TGTGCCAGCAGCTCAACCGGGACTAGTTTCCCCTCCAATGAGCAGTTCTTC.

The rearrangement uses TRBV7-3 and TRBJ2-5; D is ambiguous. V lost 2 bases and J 5 bases, leaving 9 bases between the germline ends. The CDR3 extends over 13 amino acids. Germline CDR1 reads SGHTA; CDR2 reads FQGTGA. CDR3 in amino acids: CASSLERRETQYF. The CDR3 nucleotides read TGTGCCAGCAGCTTAGAGAGGCGGGAGACCCAGTACTTC.